This T cell receptor (beta chain) comes out of a study of T cell repertoires in cytomegalovirus infection. CDR1 and CDR2 (germline): DFQATT, SNEGSKA (reference sequence). The CDR3 is 14 residues long. V was shortened by 3 bases and J by 0 bases, with 11 bases between the two germline ends. TCRdb fed the reads into MiXCR, producing one record per CDR3 protein. The data show hundreds of thousands of distinct CDR3 sequences, approximately 10% seen once. The V and J genes are TRBV20-1 and TRBJ1-2; no reliable D call. Source material: PBMCs. This receptor was identified in a human donor in good health (CMV status not recorded). Some clones in this sample may be carry-over from other donors' samples. The CDR3 loop reads CSARVSETNYGYTF. The CDR3 DNA is TGCAGTGCTAGGGTATCAGAGACTAACTATGGCTACACCTTC.